Below, 5 T cell receptor beta chains from the same sample are listed, as sequenced in a study of post-analysis software for immune sequencing data (dated by TCRdb to the mid-2010s). Receptor amplification or capture employed PCR. TCRdb shows the sequencer as Illumina HiSeq 2500. To reduce PCR and sequencing biases, unique molecular identifiers were incorporated into the TCR beta cDNA libraries. TCRdb reworked the public reads: Q25 trimming with fastp, MiXCR clone assembly, productive beta chains retained. All rows with the same CDR3 protein become a single entry with the most common DNA and genes. The table for this sample lists about 770,000 distinct CDR3 sequences; about 45% of them were counted only once. Over 4.5% of the sample rests with the top ten. Points the paper makes about the study in general: Patients showed significantly higher frequencies than controls for five TRBV segments, among them TRBV5-6, TRBV5-1 and TRBV20-1.

Antigen specificity for these receptors is unknown. Sequencing used blood. Receptor source: a girl between 10 and 17 years old with multiple sclerosis.

The V and J genes are TRBV7-8 and TRBJ2-3; the D gene is possibly TRBD1 (6 bases). Trimming stripped 5 bases from V and 0 bases from J, with 12 bases between. Germline assignment: CDR1 SGHVS and CDR2 FQNEAQ. CDR3 length: 15 residues. In nucleotides, the CDR3 is TGTGCCAGCAGCGAGAACAGGGCTAGCACAGATACGCAGTATTTT. The encoded protein is CASSENRASTDTQYF.

A few counts support this clonotype. The chain couples TRBV7-9 to TRBJ2-7; TRBD1 aligns across 9 bases. The CDR3 sequence is 16 residues long. Germline lookup yields CDR1 SEHNR and CDR2 FQNEAQ (reference sequence). V gave up 4 bases and J gave up 5 bases; unmatched junction bases: 12. CDR3 in DNA: TGTGCCAGCAGCTACCCGCCGGGACAGGGTCCCCACGAGCAGTACTTC. The encoded protein is CASSYPPGQGPHEQYF.

The chain uses TRBV4-1 and TRBJ1-5, with TRBD1 as a possible D gene (6 bases). The CDR3 sequence is 19 residues long. The V and J ends lost 0 bases and 3 bases respectively, with 21 bases between them. Germline lookup yields CDR1 MGHRA and CDR2 YSYEKL. This CDR3 reads CASSQDEGPGDSDNQPQHF. CDR3 nucleotides: TGCGCCAGCAGCCAAGATGAAGGCCCAGGGGACTCCGACAATCAGCCCCAGCATTTT.

This chain connects TRBV7-6 to TRBJ2-7; D perhaps matches TRBD1 (6 bases). From germline, CDR1 is SGHVS and CDR2 FNYEAQ. V lost 5 bases and J lost 2, with 13 bases in between. This CDR3 has 14 amino acids. As DNA, the CDR3 is TGTGCCAGCAGCCAGGGGTTGGGGACCTACGAGCAGTACTTC. It yields the protein CASSQGLGTYEQYF.

The chain carries TRBV6-5 and TRBJ2-1; no reliable D call. Germline-derived CDR1 and CDR2 are MNHEY and SVGAGI. CDR3 length equals 12 residues. Trimming took 8 bases from V and 11 from J, leaving 16 bases between them. DNA of the CDR3: TGTGCCAGCTTAACCCCACCGGGTCAGCAGTTCTTC. It codes for CASLTPPGQQFF.